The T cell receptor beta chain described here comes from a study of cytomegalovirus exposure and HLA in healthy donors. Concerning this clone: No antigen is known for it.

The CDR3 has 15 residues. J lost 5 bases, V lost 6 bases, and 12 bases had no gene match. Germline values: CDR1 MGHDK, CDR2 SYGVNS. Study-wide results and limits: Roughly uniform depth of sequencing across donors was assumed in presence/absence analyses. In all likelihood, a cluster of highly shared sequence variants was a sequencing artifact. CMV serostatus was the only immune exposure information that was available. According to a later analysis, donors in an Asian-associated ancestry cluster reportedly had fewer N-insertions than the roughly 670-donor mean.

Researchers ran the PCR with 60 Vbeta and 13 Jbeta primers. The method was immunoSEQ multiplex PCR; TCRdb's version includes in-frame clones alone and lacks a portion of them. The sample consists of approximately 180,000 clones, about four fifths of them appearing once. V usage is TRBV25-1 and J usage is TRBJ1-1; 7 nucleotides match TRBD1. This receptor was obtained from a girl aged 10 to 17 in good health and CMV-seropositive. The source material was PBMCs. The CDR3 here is CASSRGTEVVTEAFF. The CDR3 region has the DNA TGTGCCAGCAGCAGAGGGACAGAGGTAGTAACTGAAGCTTTCTTT. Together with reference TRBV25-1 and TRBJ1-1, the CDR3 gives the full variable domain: EADIYQTPRYLVIGTGKKITLECSQTMGHDKMYWYQQDPGMELHLIHYSYGVNSTEKGDLSSESTVSRIRTEHFPLTLESARPSHTSQYLCASSRGTEVVTEAFFGQGTRLTVV.